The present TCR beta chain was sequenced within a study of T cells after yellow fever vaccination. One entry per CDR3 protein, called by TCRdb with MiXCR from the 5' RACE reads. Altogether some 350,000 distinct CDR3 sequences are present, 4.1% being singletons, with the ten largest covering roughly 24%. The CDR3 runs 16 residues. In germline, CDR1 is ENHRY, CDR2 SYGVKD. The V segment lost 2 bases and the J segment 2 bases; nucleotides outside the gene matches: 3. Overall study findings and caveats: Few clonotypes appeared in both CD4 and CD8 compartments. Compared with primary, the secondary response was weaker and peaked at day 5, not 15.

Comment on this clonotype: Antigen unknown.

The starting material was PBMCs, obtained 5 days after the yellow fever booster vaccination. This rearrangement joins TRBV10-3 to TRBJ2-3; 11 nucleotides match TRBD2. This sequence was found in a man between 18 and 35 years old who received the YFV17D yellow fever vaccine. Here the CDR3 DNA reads TGTGCCATCAGTGAGGCTAGCGGGGGGAACACAGATACGCAGTATTTT. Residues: CAISEASGGNTDTQYF.